These 10 T cell receptor beta chains share one sample of origin, sequenced in a study of cytomegalovirus exposure and HLA in healthy donors. The table came from immunoSEQ multiplex PCR; TCRdb's copy has only in-frame clones and leaves some out. Of over 200,000 clones in the sample, over 65% were seen once. Source material: PBMCs. All receptors come from a woman aged 18-29 years in good health and CMV-seronegative.

The V call is TRBV10-3, the J call TRBJ1-5; D perhaps matches TRBD1 (5 bases). Germline CDR1 reads ENHRY; CDR2 reads SYGVKD. The CDR3 spans 15 residues. Trimming pared 0 bases from V and 7 bases from J, leaving 13 bases between. In nucleotides, the CDR3 is TGTGCCATCAGTGAGTCACAGGTGGGGGGACAGCCCCAGCATTTT. It is translated as CAISESQVGGQPQHF.

The V and J genes are TRBV6-1 and TRBJ2-1, with TRBD1 identical over 7 bases. Germline CDR1 is MNHNS and CDR2 is SASEGT. This CDR3 has 15 residues. Unmatched junction bases numbered 6, after V lost 7 bases and J lost 0 bases. CDR3 amino acids: CASNRQGASYNEQFF. The DNA for the CDR3 is TGTGCCAGCAATCGACAGGGAGCCTCCTACAATGAGCAGTTCTTC.

This chain links TRBV28 with TRBJ1-2; TRBD1 matches 10 bases. Unmatched junction bases numbered 15, after V lost 4 bases and J lost 4 bases. CDR3 length: 18 residues. Per the germline V gene, CDR1 is MDHEN and CDR2 is SYDVKM. CDR3 sequence reads: CASSSPRDRGSTSYGYTF. The CDR3, as DNA: TGTGCCAGCAGTTCCCCCCGGGACAGGGGCTCCACATCCTATGGCTACACCTTC.

This rearrangement joins TRBV28 to TRBJ1-2; D is unclear. V lost 5 bases and J lost 3, with 13 bases in between. Germline assignment: CDR1 MDHEN and CDR2 SYDVKM. The CDR3 spans 14 residues. For the CDR3, the DNA is TGTGCCAGCAGTCCTTCCCTTGGGCACTATGGCTACACCTTC. It translates to CASSPSLGHYGYTF.

This clone was seen a handful of times. This chain connects TRBV10-1 to TRBJ2-1, with no clear D. CDR3 size: 15 residues. Trimming pared 4 bases from V and 0 bases from J, leaving 10 bases between. Germline V gene data show CDR1 as WNHNN and CDR2 as SYGVQD (reference sequence). The DNA of the CDR3 is TGCGCCAGCAGTGTCAAGTGGAGCTCCTACAATGAGCAGTTCTTC. Amino acids: CASSVKWSSYNEQFF.

The V gene is TRBV2, the J gene TRBJ2-7, with D uncertain. The V and J ends lost 4 bases and 6 bases respectively, with 13 bases between them. The V gene's germline CDR1 is SNHLY and CDR2 FYNNEI. The length of the CDR3 is 13 residues. The CDR3 here is CASSGAGAVEQYF. The CDR3 DNA reads TGTGCCAGCAGTGGTGCTGGCGCCGTCGAGCAGTACTTC.

V gene TRBV7-9 combines with J gene TRBJ1-4; D remains unclear. Germline V lookup: CDR1 SEHNR, CDR2 FQNEAQ (reference sequence). Trimming left V 0 bases short and J 0 bases short, with 8 bases between. The CDR3 is 16 amino acids. The CDR3 DNA follows: TGTGCCAGCAGCTTAGCGATGGTTGCAACTAATGAAAAACTGTTTTTT. This sequence encodes CASSLAMVATNEKLFF.

This clone was observed once. V usage is TRBV20-1 and J usage is TRBJ1-5; D might be TRBD1 (5 bases). The CDR3 loop spans 11 amino acids. Trimming left V 5 bases short and J 6 bases short, with 8 bases between. Germline lookup yields CDR1 DFQATT and CDR2 SNEGSKA (reference sequence). The DNA for the CDR3 is TGCAGTGCTTCAGGGATTCAGCCCCAGCATTTT. It is translated as CSASGIQPQHF.

V gene TRBV2 combines with J gene TRBJ1-2; no clear D. CDR1 is SNHLY and CDR2 is FYNNEI in the germline V gene. Trimming left V 0 bases short and J 4 bases short, with 12 bases between. The CDR3 spans 15 residues. CDR3 sequence (DNA): TGTGCCAGCAGTGAAGCGGACGAGGGATTCTATGGCTACACCTTC. As protein: CASSEADEGFYGYTF.

The J gene is TRBJ2-5, the V gene TRBV25-1; 14 bases line up with TRBD2. The CDR3 is made up of 16 amino acids. The V and J ends lost 6 bases and 5 bases, in that order; junction bases with no gene match: 8. From germline, CDR1 is MGHDK and CDR2 SYGVNS. The DNA for the CDR3 is TGTGCCAGCAGCGAGGGACTAGCGGGAGTTGGCGAGACCCAGTACTTC. Protein sequence: CASSEGLAGVGETQYF.